The entry below gives a single T cell receptor (beta chain) sequence along with its context. Antigen: not known. The PCR ran on 60 Vbeta and 13 Jbeta primers. The repertoire was sequenced with immunoSEQ multiplex PCR; TCRdb's copy has only in-frame clones and lacks some. The sample carries roughly 200,000 clones, 70% to 85% recorded once. These data come from a study of cytomegalovirus exposure and HLA in healthy donors. V shed 1 base and J 5 bases; nucleotides not matched to a gene: 7. The CDR3 covers 15 residues. Germline CDR1 is MDHEN and CDR2 is SYDVKM. Notes on the study in general: Investigators reported 150 to 200 TCR beta chains as tied to cytomegalovirus.

This receptor was identified in a woman aged 55-69 years in good health and CMV-seropositive. Sequenced material: PBMCs. The rearrangement links TRBV28 to TRBJ1-1, with 7 nucleotides matching TRBD1. CDR3 sequence (DNA): TGTGCCAGCAGTTTATCTAAAAGGGGGCGAACTGAAGCTTTCTTT. Its translation is CASSLSKRGRTEAFF.